These 10 T cell receptor beta chains came from one sample sequenced in a study of blood T cell repertoires in COVID-19. Data came from immunoSEQ multiplex PCR; TCRdb stores just in-frame clones and leaves some out. The sample has 100,000 to 150,000 clones, 70% to 90% seen once; the top ten hold over 1%. Sequenced sample: peripheral blood. Source of these receptors: a woman aged 80 or over with acute or convalescent COVID-19.

The chain couples TRBV27 to TRBJ2-7; possibly TRBD1 for D (5 bases). V was shortened by 9 bases and J by 1 base, with 13 bases between the two germline ends. The CDR3 covers 13 residues. CDR1 and CDR2 from the germline V gene are MNHEY and SMNVEV (reference sequence). CDR3 protein: CASGAGRSYEQYF. For the CDR3, the DNA is TGTGCCAGTGGGGCAGGCAGATCCTACGAGCAGTACTTC.

V gene TRBV6-5 combines with J gene TRBJ2-6; a weak D match, TRBD2 (6 bases). The germline V gene has CDR1 MNHEY and CDR2 SVGAGI. V shed 8 bases and J shed 4 bases, with 12 bases lying between them. The CDR3 has 14 amino acids. In DNA, the CDR3 is TGTGCCAGCTTTGCGGGATACGGGGCCAACGTCCTGACTTTC. As protein: CASFAGYGANVLTF.

The rearrangement joins TRBV7-8 to TRBJ1-2, with TRBD1 as a possible D gene (6 bases). V dropped 6 bases and J dropped 0 bases, with 17 bases sitting between them. The CDR3 runs 16 residues. Germline V gene lookup returns CDR1 SGHVS and CDR2 FQNEAQ. The CDR3 nucleotides are TGTGCCAGCAGTTCCACCCGACAGGCCACTAACTATGGCTACACCTTC. This codes for CASSSTRQATNYGYTF. Supplemented by reference TRBV7-8 and TRBJ1-2, the full variable domain reads GAGVSQSPRYKVAKRGQDVALRCDPISGHVSLFWYQQALGQGPEFLTYFQNEAQLDKSGLPSDRFFAERPEGSVSTLKIQRTQQEDSAVYLCASSSTRQATNYGYTFGSGTRLTVV.

V gene TRBV19 combines with J gene TRBJ2-4; maybe TRBD1 (5 bases). CDR3 length equals 15 residues. The germline gives CDR1 LNHDA, CDR2 SQIVND (reference sequence). Trimming took 5 bases from V and 0 from J, leaving 11 bases between them. The DNA of the CDR3 is TGTGCCAGTAGTCCCCCAGGGCTAGCCAAAAACATTCAGTACTTC. Protein sequence: CASSPPGLAKNIQYF.

The rearrangement joins TRBV9 to TRBJ1-4; D call uncertain. Germline CDR1 SGDLS, CDR2 YYNGEE. V lost 0 bases, J lost 8 bases, and 11 bases lay in between. The CDR3 runs 14 residues. Written as DNA, the CDR3 is TGTGCCAGCAGCGTAGAGGTAGGAGGAGAAAAACTGTTTTTT. Protein sequence: CASSVEVGGEKLFF.

This clone was recorded a few times. The same CDR3 is also encoded by other DNA sequences in this sample. The genes are TRBV5-1 and TRBJ1-5; 7 positions match TRBD1. Germline V gene data show CDR1 as SGHRS and CDR2 as YFSETQ. The CDR3 contains 13 residues. The V gene end was trimmed by 4 bases and the J gene end by 4 bases; junction bases not matched to a gene: 2. CDR3 bases: TGCGCCAGCAGCCCGACAGGGAATCAGCCCCAGCATTTT. As protein: CASSPTGNQPQHF.

This CDR3 is CASSGLATPYEQYF. As DNA, the CDR3 is TGTGCCAGCAGTGGGCTAGCGACCCCCTACGAGCAGTACTTC. The chain joins TRBV2 to TRBJ2-7, with a possible D match to TRBD2 (6 bases). Germline CDR1 and CDR2: SNHLY and FYNNEI. The V gene lost 4 bases and the J gene lost 2 bases, with 12 bases spanning the gap. The CDR3 runs 14 residues.

The V call is TRBV7-8, the J call TRBJ2-2, with a tentative D call TRBD2 (5 bases). Germline V gives CDR1 SGHVS, CDR2 FQNEAQ. Between the trimmed V and J ends, which lost 2 bases and 4 bases, there was a span of 14 bases. This CDR3 is 16 amino acids long. In nucleotides, the CDR3 is TGTGCCAGCAGCTTACCAAAGAGGGCCGGCACCGGGGAGCTGTTTTTT. Its protein product is CASSLPKRAGTGELFF.

In its sample, this clone was seen once. The J gene is TRBJ2-7, the V gene TRBV6-1; D is ambiguous. V was shortened by 2 bases and J by 4 bases, with 9 bases between the two germline ends. The V gene's germline CDR1 is MNHNS and CDR2 SASEGT. The CDR3 consists of 13 residues. CDR3 in DNA: TGTGCCAGCAGTGAACGGTCCGCATACGAGCAGTACTTC. Protein sequence: CASSERSAYEQYF.

The chain couples TRBV5-1 to TRBJ2-5; 7 positions agree with TRBD2. The CDR3 sequence is 15 residues long. Germline lookup yields CDR1 SGHRS and CDR2 YFSETQ. V dropped 0 bases and J dropped 4; count of bases not matched to a gene: 6. Here the CDR3 reads CASSLELSGGETQYF. The CDR3 bases are TGCGCCAGCAGCTTGGAATTGTCGGGGGGAGAGACCCAGTACTTC.